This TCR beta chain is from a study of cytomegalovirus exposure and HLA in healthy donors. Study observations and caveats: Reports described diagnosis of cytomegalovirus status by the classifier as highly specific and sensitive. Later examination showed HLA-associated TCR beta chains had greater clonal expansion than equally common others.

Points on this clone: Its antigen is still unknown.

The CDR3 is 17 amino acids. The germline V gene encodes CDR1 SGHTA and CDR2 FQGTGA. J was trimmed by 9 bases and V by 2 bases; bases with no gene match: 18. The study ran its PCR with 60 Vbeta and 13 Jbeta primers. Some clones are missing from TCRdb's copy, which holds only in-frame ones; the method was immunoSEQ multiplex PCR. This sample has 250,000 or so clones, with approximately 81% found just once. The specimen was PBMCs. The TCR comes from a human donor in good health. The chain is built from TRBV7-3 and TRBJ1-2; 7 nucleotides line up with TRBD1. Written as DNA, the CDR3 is TGTGCCAGCAGCTTAGTTCGGGTAGGGGGCAGCTTGAGAAGCTACACCTTC. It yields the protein CASSLVRVGGSLRSYTF.